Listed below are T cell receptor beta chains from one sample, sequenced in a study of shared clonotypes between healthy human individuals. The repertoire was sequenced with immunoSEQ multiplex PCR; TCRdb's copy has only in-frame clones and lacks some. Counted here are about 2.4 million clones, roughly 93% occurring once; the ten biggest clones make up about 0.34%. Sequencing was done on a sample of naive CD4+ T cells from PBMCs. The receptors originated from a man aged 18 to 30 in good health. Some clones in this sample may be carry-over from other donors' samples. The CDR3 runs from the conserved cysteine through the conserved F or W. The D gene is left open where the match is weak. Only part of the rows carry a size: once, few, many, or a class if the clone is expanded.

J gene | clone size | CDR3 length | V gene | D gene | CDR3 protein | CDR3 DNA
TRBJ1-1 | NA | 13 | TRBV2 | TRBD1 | CASMDRVNTEAFF | TGTGCCAGCATGGACAGGGTGAACACTGAAGCTTTCTTT
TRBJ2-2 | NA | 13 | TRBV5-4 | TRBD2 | CASSTAGGGELFF | TGTGCCAGCAGCACCGCGGGGGGCGGGGAGCTGTTTTTT
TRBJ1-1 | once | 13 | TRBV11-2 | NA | CASSLDIPVRAFF | TGTGCCAGCAGCTTAGATATTCCCGTGCGAGCTTTCTTT
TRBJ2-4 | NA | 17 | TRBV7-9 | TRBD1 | CASSPRASRGAKNIQYF | TGTGCCAGCAGCCCCCGGGCCTCCAGGGGGGCCAAAAACATTCAGTACTTC
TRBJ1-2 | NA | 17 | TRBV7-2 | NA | CASSLRGTITGVWGYTF | TGTGCCAGCAGCTTAAGGGGCACGATAACAGGTGTTTGGGGCTACACCTTC
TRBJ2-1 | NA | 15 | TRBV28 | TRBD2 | CASSSRGVHYNEQFF | TGTGCCAGCAGTTCCCGGGGGGTCCATTACAATGAGCAGTTCTTC
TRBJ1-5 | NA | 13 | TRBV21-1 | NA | CASSNKNNQPQHF | TGTGCCAGCAGCAATAAGAACAATCAGCCCCAGCATTTT
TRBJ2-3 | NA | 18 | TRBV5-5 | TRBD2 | CASSYRLAGGPNEDTQYF | TGTGCCAGCAGCTACCGACTAGCGGGAGGGCCAAATGAAGATACGCAGTATTTT
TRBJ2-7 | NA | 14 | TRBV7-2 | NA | CASSPQGQAYEQYF | TGTGCCAGCAGCCCACAGGGCCAAGCCTACGAGCAGTACTTC
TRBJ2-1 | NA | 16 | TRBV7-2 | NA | CASSYAGGSGYNEQFF | TGTGCCAGCAGCTACGCCGGGGGAAGCGGCTACAATGAGCAGTTCTTC
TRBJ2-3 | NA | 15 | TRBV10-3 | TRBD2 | CAIRGGGESTDTQYF | TGTGCCATCAGGGGCGGGGGGGAGTCCACAGATACGCAGTATTTT
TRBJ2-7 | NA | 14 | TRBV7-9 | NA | CASSPRGLRNEQYF | TGTGCCAGCAGCCCCAGGGGCTTGAGGAACGAGCAGTACTTC
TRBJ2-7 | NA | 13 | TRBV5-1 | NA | CASSFQVGYEQYF | TGCGCCAGCAGCTTTCAGGTGGGATACGAGCAGTACTTC
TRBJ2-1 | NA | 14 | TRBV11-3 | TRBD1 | CASSPGTGGNEQFF | TGTGCCAGCAGCCCTGGGACAGGGGGCAATGAGCAGTTCTTC
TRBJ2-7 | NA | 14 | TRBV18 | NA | CASSQRLEPYEQYF | TGTGCCAGCTCACAACGACTAGAGCCCTACGAGCAGTACTTC
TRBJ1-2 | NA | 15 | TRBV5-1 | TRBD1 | CASSGGTVTFPGYTF | TGCGCCAGCAGCGGGGGGACAGTGACTTTCCCTGGCTACACCTTC
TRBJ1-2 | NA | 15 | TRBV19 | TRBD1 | CASSARRGNGYGYTF | TGTGCCAGTAGTGCTCGCAGGGGGAATGGCTATGGCTACACCTTC
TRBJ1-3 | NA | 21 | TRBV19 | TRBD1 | CASRPRTSGTGQPSSGNTIYF | TGTGCCAGTAGGCCCCGCACCTCCGGGACAGGGCAACCCTCCTCTGGAAACACCATATATTTT
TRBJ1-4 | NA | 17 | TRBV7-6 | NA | CASSLQTPRGYNEKLFF | TGTGCCAGCAGCCTACAGACACCCCGAGGGTATAATGAAAAACTGTTTTTT
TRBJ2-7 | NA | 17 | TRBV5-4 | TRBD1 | CASSGPGQGVLNHEQYF | TGTGCCAGCAGCGGGCCGGGACAGGGAGTCCTTAACCACGAGCAGTACTTC
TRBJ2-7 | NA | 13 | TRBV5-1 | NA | CASSPGAGDEQYF | TGCGCCAGCAGCCCCGGGGCAGGGGACGAGCAGTACTTC
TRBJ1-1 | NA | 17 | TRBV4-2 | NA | CASSPSYPGEVSTEAFF | TGTGCCAGCAGCCCGAGCTATCCGGGCGAGGTAAGCACTGAAGCTTTCTTT
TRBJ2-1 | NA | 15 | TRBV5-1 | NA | CASSKIESSYNEQFF | TGCGCCAGCAGTAAAATCGAGAGCTCCTACAATGAGCAGTTCTTC
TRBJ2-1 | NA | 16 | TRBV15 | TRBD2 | CATSREGTSGRNEQFF | TGTGCCACCAGCAGAGAAGGGACTAGCGGGAGAAATGAGCAGTTCTTC
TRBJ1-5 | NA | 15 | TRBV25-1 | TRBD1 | CASSESGQGGQPQHF | TGTGCCAGCAGTGAATCGGGACAGGGAGGTCAGCCCCAGCATTTT
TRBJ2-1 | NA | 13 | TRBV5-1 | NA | CASSLGASDEQFF | TGCGCCAGCAGCTTGGGCGCCAGCGATGAGCAGTTCTTC
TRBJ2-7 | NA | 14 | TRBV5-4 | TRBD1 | CASSTRDRGLEQYF | TGTGCCAGCAGCACCCGGGACAGGGGGCTCGAGCAGTACTTC
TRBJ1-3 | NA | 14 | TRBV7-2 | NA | CASSRGITGNTIYF | TGTGCCAGCAGCAGGGGAATAACCGGAAACACCATATATTTT
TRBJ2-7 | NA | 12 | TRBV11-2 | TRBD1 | CASSWDSYEQYF | TGTGCCAGCAGCTGGGACAGCTACGAGCAGTACTTC
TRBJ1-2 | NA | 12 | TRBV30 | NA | CAWAIGVTGYTF | TGTGCCTGGGCTATCGGAGTGACGGGCTACACCTTC
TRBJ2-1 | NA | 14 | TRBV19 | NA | CASSIDRGYNEQFF | TGTGCCAGTAGTATAGATCGGGGCTACAATGAGCAGTTCTTC
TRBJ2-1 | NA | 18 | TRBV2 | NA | CASSPSSGPKAYYNEQFF | TGTGCCAGCAGCCCCTCCAGCGGGCCTAAAGCTTACTACAATGAGCAGTTCTTC
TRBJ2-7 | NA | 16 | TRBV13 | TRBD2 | CASSRLTSGRVYEQYF | TGTGCCAGCAGCCGACTGACTAGCGGGAGGGTTTACGAGCAGTACTTC
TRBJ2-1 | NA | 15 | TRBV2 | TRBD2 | CASSVGTSTHNEQFF | TGTGCCAGCAGTGTGGGGACTAGTACCCACAATGAGCAGTTCTTC
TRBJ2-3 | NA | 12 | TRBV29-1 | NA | CSVPRSTDTQYF | TGCAGCGTCCCCCGGAGCACAGATACGCAGTATTTT
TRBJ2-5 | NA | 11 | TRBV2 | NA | CASHLEETQYF | TGTGCCAGCCATTTGGAAGAGACCCAGTACTTC
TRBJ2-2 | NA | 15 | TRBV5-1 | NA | CASSPTSQRDGELFF | TGCGCCAGCAGCCCGACCTCACAGAGGGACGGGGAGCTGTTTTTT
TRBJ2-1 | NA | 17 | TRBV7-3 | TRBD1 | CASSLMGQGALYNEQFF | TGTGCCAGCAGCTTAATGGGACAGGGGGCTCTTTACAATGAGCAGTTCTTC
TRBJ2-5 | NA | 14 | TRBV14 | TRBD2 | CASSRDYLQETQYF | TGTGCCAGCAGCCGGGACTACCTGCAAGAGACCCAGTACTTC
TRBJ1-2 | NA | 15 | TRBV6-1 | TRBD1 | CASSEKGQANYGYTF | TGTGCCAGCAGTGAGAAAGGACAGGCTAACTATGGCTACACCTTC
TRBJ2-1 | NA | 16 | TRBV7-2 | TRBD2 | CASSQHRAGGVDEQFF | TGTGCCAGCAGCCAGCATAGGGCGGGAGGGGTGGATGAGCAGTTCTTC
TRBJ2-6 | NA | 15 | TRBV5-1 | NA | CASSLVASGANVLTF | TGCGCCAGCAGCTTGGTGGCCTCTGGGGCCAACGTCCTGACTTTC
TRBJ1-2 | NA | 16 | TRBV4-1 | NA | CASSQEGGGLSYGYTF | TGCGCCAGCAGCCAAGAAGGGGGGGGTCTCTCCTATGGCTACACCTTC
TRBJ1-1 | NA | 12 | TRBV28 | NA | CASSLYQYQAFF | TGTGCCAGCAGTTTATACCAATATCAAGCTTTCTTT
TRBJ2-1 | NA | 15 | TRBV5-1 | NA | CASSPGGLLNNEQFF | TGCGCCAGCAGCCCCGGGGGACTTTTAAACAATGAGCAGTTCTTC
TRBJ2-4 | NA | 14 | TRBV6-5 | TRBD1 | CATLLDRAQNIQYF | TGTGCCACCCTTTTGGACAGGGCCCAAAACATTCAGTACTTC
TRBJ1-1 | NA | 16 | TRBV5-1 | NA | CASSLPGTRGNTEAFF | TGCGCCAGCAGCTTACCCGGAACACGGGGGAACACTGAAGCTTTCTTT
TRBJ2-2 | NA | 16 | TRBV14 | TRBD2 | CASSHPGLVNTGELFF | TGTGCCAGCAGCCACCCGGGACTAGTAAACACCGGGGAGCTGTTTTTT
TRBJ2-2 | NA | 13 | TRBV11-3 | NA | CASSPGVAGELFF | TGTGCCAGCAGCCCGGGAGTTGCCGGGGAGCTGTTTTTT
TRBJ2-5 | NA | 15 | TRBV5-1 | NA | CASSVGGQTKETQYF | TGCGCCAGCAGCGTAGGCGGGCAAACCAAAGAGACCCAGTACTTC